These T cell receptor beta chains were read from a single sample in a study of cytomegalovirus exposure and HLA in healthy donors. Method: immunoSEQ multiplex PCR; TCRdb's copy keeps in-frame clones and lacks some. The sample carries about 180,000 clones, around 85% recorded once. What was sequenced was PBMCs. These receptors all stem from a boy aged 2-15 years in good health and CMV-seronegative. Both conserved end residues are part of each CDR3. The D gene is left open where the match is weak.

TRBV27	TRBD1	CASRRGRYEQYF
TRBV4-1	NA	CASSPAGAGNEKLFF
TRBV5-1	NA	CASSLELAGELFF
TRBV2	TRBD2	CASSPSGVVYYNEQFF
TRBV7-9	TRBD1	CASSLTGRDTQYF
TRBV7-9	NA	CSSSLGAGGANVLTF
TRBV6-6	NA	CASSPSWGDGYTF
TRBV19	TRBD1	CASSMAQGKRGEQYF
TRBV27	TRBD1	CASSPRTGLSRNSPLHF
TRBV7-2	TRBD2	CASSLRRGSGRAGTQYF
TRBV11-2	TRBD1	CASTQDRVNYGYTF
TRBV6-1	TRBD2	CASSEAPVLAGGSYEQYF
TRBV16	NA	CASSQGGEKPQHF
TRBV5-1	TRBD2	CASSLKLADSYEQYF
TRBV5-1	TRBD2	CASSPLASGGARSNEQFF
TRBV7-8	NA	CASSLRGSVYTDTQYF
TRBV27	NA	CASSLLRNTEAFF
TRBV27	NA	CASSRTANYEQYF
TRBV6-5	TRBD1	CASSRGRRGEQFF
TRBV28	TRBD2	CASSLVLAGVLDNEQFF
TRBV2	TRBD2	CASPGERGENEQFF
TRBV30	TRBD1	CAWSVGDRANTEAFF
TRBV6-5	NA	CASSPFNWETQYF
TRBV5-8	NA	CASSLDGGAFGYTF
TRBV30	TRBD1	CAWSVGFGQGAPDTQYF
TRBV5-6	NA	CASSDGGGNTEAFF
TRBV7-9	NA	CSSSSSYEQYF
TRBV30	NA	CATHRDSSNEQYF
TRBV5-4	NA	CASSLTSSYNEQFF
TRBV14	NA	CASSPSSYNSPLHF
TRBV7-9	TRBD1	CASSSWDRGAQATGELFF
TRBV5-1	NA	CASSLATGQETQYF
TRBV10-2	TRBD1	CASSLQGAKNYGYTF
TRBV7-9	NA	CASSLAGAETQYF
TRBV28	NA	CASATSWYEQYF
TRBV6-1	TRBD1	CASSEAQGQGYGYTF
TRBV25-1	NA	CASSDPGLGGYTF
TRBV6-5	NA	CASSRSLNGELFF
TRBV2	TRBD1	CASSRDRGRQPQHF
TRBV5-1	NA	CASSLITGNTEAFF
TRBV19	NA	CATDGGFMNTEAFF
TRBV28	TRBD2	CASSSQSGIFYEQYF
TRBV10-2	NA	CASSEEGYNEQFF
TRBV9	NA	CASSVGSPNTEAFF
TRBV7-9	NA	CASSPQQGNEQFF
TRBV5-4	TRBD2	CASSLEVGIAGHNEQFF
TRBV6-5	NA	CAGGAGATDTQYF
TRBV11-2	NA	CASSSMQGSTDTQYF
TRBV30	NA	CAWSVLLGQGGSPLHF
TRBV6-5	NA	CASSYMGRGSIDGYTF
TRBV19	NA	CASSSFWARNTEAFF
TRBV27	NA	CASSLVLGSYEQYF
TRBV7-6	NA	CASSLGRNQPQHF